These 21 T cell receptor beta chains came from one sample sequenced in a study of blood T cell repertoires in COVID-19. Clones were read by immunoSEQ multiplex PCR, and TCRdb kept only the in-frame ones, dropping some. The sample consists of 250,000 to 300,000 clones, 88% of them appearing once. The source material was peripheral blood. These receptors all come from a woman aged 25 to 39 with acute or convalescent COVID-19.

The J gene is TRBJ1-2, the V gene TRBV11-2; no clear D. Looked up from germline, CDR1 is SGHAT and CDR2 is FQNNGV. V was clipped by 1 base and J by 7 bases, with 7 bases between them. This CDR3 has 12 residues. The CDR3 spells CASSLGGGGYTF. The CDR3 coding sequence is TGTGCCAGCAGCTTAGGGGGAGGTGGCTACACCTTC. Full variable domain (remainder filled in from reference TRBV11-2 and TRBJ1-2): EAGVAQSPRYKIIEKRQSVAFWCNPISGHATLYWYQQILGQGPKLLIQFQNNGVVDDSQLPKDRFSAERLKGVDSTLKIQPAKLEDSAVYLCASSLGGGGYTFGSGTRLTVV.

The chain's CDR3 is CAWGQGVYEQYF. In nucleotides, the CDR3 is TGTGCCTGGGGACAGGGGGTTTACGAGCAGTACTTC. The rearrangement uses TRBV30 and TRBJ2-7; 10 positions match TRBD1. The germline CDR1 and CDR2 sequences are GTSNPN and SVGIG (reference sequence). The J segment lost 4 bases and the V segment lost 5 bases, leaving 2 bases of the junction unmatched. The CDR3 covers 12 residues.

The sample holds one count of this clone. The rearrangement joins TRBV4-3 to TRBJ1-1; the match to TRBD1 covers 9 bases. Looked up from germline, CDR1 is LGHNA and CDR2 is YSLEER. The V gene end was trimmed by 3 bases and the J gene end by 5 bases; junction bases not matched to a gene: 7. This CDR3 has 15 residues. In nucleotides, the CDR3 is TGCGCCAGCAGCCAGTTACCGGGACAGGGAACTGAAGCTTTCTTT. Its translation is CASSQLPGQGTEAFF.

The V call is TRBV27, the J call TRBJ1-5; 11 bases line up with TRBD1. J lost 1 base, V lost 5 bases, and 4 bases had no gene match. From germline, CDR1 is MNHEY and CDR2 SMNVEV (reference sequence). This CDR3 spans 16 amino acids. The CDR3 loop is CASSPRDRGSNQPQHF. CDR3 nucleotides: TGTGCCAGCAGTCCGCGGGACAGGGGGAGCAATCAGCCCCAGCATTTT.

The CDR3 sequence: CASNTLLRGSQETQYF. Written as DNA, the CDR3 is TGTGCCAGCAACACCCTTTTGCGGGGATCCCAAGAGACCCAGTACTTC. V and J are TRBV7-9 and TRBJ2-7, with D possibly being TRBD2 (6 bases). The DNA end lines up better with TRBJ2-5; the J call may be wrong. CDR1 is SEHNR and CDR2 is FQNEAQ in the germline V gene (reference sequence). This CDR3 has 16 amino acids.

The CDR3 region has the DNA TGTGCCAGCAGCTTGGCCGCGTGGGAGCAGTACTTC. As protein: CASSLAAWEQYF. The V call is TRBV5-6, the J call TRBJ2-7; D unresolved. Germline loops: CDR1 SGHDT, CDR2 YYEEEE. CDR3 length: 12 amino acids. With 0 bases removed from V and 7 bases from J, the gap between germline ends came to 8 bases. Full variable domain (rest looked up from reference TRBV5-6 and TRBJ2-7): DAGVTQSPTHLIKTRGQQVTLRCSPKSGHDTVSWYQQALGQGPQFIFQYYEEEERQRGNFPDRFSGHQFPNYSSELNVNALLLGDSALYLCASSLAAWEQYFGPGTRLTVT.

This clone was observed once. The V and J genes are TRBV11-2 and TRBJ2-5; 7 nucleotides align to TRBD2. V lost 4 bases, J lost 5 bases, and 10 bases stayed unmatched. The CDR3 has 15 amino acids. Germline V lookup: CDR1 SGHAT, CDR2 FQNNGV. The CDR3 here is CASSSRDYLGETQYF. DNA for the CDR3: TGTGCCAGCAGCTCCCGGGACTACCTTGGGGAGACCCAGTACTTC.

This clone was detected only a few times. The V and J genes are TRBV5-5 and TRBJ1-1, with TRBD1 matching over 7 bases. Germline V gene data show CDR1 as SGHKS and CDR2 as YYEKEE (reference sequence). There are 13 residues in the CDR3. Trimming removed 8 bases from V and 1 base from J; junction bases left unmatched: 5. CDR3 sequence (DNA): TGTGCCAGTAGAAACAGGGGGAACACTGAAGCTTTCTTT. Translated: CASRNRGNTEAFF.

CDR3 in amino acids: CASRGQLNTEAFF. Here the CDR3 DNA reads TGTGCCAGCAGGGGACAGCTGAACACTGAAGCTTTCTTT. V gene TRBV6-5 combines with J gene TRBJ1-1, with 7 nucleotides matching TRBD1. This CDR3 is 13 amino acids long. Trimming took 6 bases from V and 0 from J; bases not matched to a gene: 1. Germline CDR1 MNHEY, CDR2 SVGAGI.

This chain joins TRBV29-1 and TRBJ2-5; D ambiguous. Deletions cut 5 bases from V and 4 bases from J, with 14 bases between. Germline CDR1 SQVTM, CDR2 ANQGSEA. This CDR3 is built from 13 residues. The CDR3 protein is CSVLGLVVETQYF. CDR3 nucleotides: TGCAGCGTTCTCGGTTTGGTAGTAGAGACCCAGTACTTC. The full variable domain, with the rest looked up from reference TRBV29-1 and TRBJ2-5, is SAVISQKPSRDICQRGTSLTIQCQVDSQVTMMFWYRQQPGQSLTLIATANQGSEATYESGFVIDKFPISRPNLTFSTLTVSNMSPEDSSIYLCSVLGLVVETQYFGPGTRLLVL.

A single count supports this clone. V gene TRBV5-1 combines with J gene TRBJ2-1; 7 positions match TRBD1. Trimming took 0 bases from V and 2 from J; bases not matched to a gene: 8. CDR1 is SGHRS and CDR2 is YFSETQ in the germline V gene. The CDR3 loop spans 17 amino acids. CDR3 region: CASSLGPTGAAYNEQFF. The CDR3 DNA reads TGCGCCAGCAGCTTGGGACCCACAGGGGCAGCCTACAATGAGCAGTTCTTC.

This rearrangement joins TRBV9 to TRBJ2-2, with 9 positions matching TRBD2. Germline V CDR1 and CDR2: SGDLS, YYNGEE. The CDR3 is made up of 16 amino acids. V gave up 4 bases and J gave up 0 bases; unmatched junction bases: 4. The CDR3 DNA sequence: TGTGCCAGCAGCCCGCGACTAGCGGCGAACACCGGGGAGCTGTTTTTT. Amino acids: CASSPRLAANTGELFF. The full variable domain, in which reference TRBV9 and TRBJ2-2 provide the parts outside the CDR3, is DSGVTQTPKHLITATGQRVTLRCSPRSGDLSVYWYQQSLDQGLQFLIQYYNGEERAKGNILERFSAQQFPDLHSELNLSSLELGDSALYFCASSPRLAANTGELFFGEGSRLTVL.

The chain couples TRBV25-1 to TRBJ2-1, with 14 bases aligning to TRBD2. V lost 5 bases and J lost 8; bases outside the gene matches: 2. Looked up from germline, CDR1 is MGHDK and CDR2 is SYGVNS. The CDR3 totals 14 residues. The CDR3 DNA reads as TGTGCCAGCAGTACGGGACTAGCGGGAGATGAGCAGTTCTTC. Translating it yields CASSTGLAGDEQFF.

V and J are TRBV29-1 and TRBJ2-5, with D possibly TRBD1 on 5 matching bases. Germline V gene data show CDR1 as SQVTM and CDR2 as ANQGSEA. The CDR3 is made up of 13 amino acids. Trimming shortened V by 7 bases and J by 6 bases, and 18 bases separated the two germline ends. CDR3 coding DNA: TGCAGCGCCACGGCGACAGTCGGACAGACCCAGTACTTC. Protein: CSATATVGQTQYF.

The rearrangement links TRBV11-2 to TRBJ2-7; TRBD2 might be the D (6 bases). With 6 bases removed from V and 0 bases from J, the gap between germline ends came to 27 bases. The CDR3 contains 19 residues. The germline gives CDR1 SGHAT, CDR2 FQNNGV. Written as DNA, the CDR3 is TGTGCCAGCAGGAAGAGGGCGGCCCCAATCCAGGGAGGCTCCTACGAGCAGTACTTC. Protein product: CASRKRAAPIQGGSYEQYF.

This clone came up a few times. The chain joins TRBV2 to TRBJ2-7; 8 bases are a match to TRBD2. The CDR3 is 15 residues long. V lost 4 bases, J lost 3 bases, and 8 bases stayed unmatched. Per germline, CDR1 SNHLY and CDR2 FYNNEI. Here the CDR3 DNA reads TGTGCCAGCAGTGCCCAAGCGGGGGCAAACTACGAGCAGTACTTC. It codes for CASSAQAGANYEQYF.

V usage is TRBV5-5 and J usage is TRBJ1-2; the D is unclear. The V gene's germline CDR1 is SGHKS and CDR2 YYEKEE (reference sequence). V lost 4 bases and J 0 bases, leaving 10 bases between the germline ends. The CDR3 loop spans 14 amino acids. The CDR3 DNA is TGTGCCAGCAGCCCCGAACTATCTAACTATGGCTACACCTTC. It codes for CASSPELSNYGYTF. Combining the CDR3 with reference TRBV5-5 and TRBJ1-2 gives the whole variable domain DAGVTQSPTHLIKTRGQQVTLRCSPISGHKSVSWYQQVLGQGPQFIFQYYEKEERGRGNFPDRFSARQFPNYSSELNVNALLLGDSALYLCASSPELSNYGYTFGSGTRLTVV.

The chain uses TRBV6-5 and TRBJ1-1; D not certain. The V and J ends lost 9 bases and 1 base respectively, with 15 bases between them. There are 14 residues in the CDR3. Looked up from germline, CDR1 is MNHEY and CDR2 is SVGAGI. CDR3 loop: CASARIIQNTEAFF. CDR3 bases: TGTGCCAGTGCCCGTATTATACAGAACACTGAAGCTTTCTTT.

The genes are TRBV11-3 and TRBJ2-7; D might be TRBD1 (5 bases). V lost 5 bases, J lost 2 bases, and 16 bases lay in between. Germline V gene sequence: CDR1 SGHNT, CDR2 YENEEA. The CDR3 contains 15 residues. The CDR3 protein is CASSTIRAIPYEQYF. The CDR3, as DNA: TGTGCCAGCAGCACAATCAGGGCAATCCCCTACGAGCAGTACTTC.

This clone was found a few times. The DNA of the CDR3 is TGTGCCAGCAGTTCCCGAAACCACATCGAAGCTTTCTTT. Protein: CASSSRNHIEAFF. This sequence joins TRBV12-3 or TRBV12-4 and TRBJ1-1; D ambiguous. This CDR3 has 13 amino acids. Deletions cut 4 bases from V and 8 bases from J, with 14 bases between.

The chain combines TRBV27 with TRBJ1-5; D is undetermined. This CDR3 is built from 16 residues. Trimming took off 5 bases at V and 0 bases at J, with 14 bases between the two ends. Germline CDR1 reads MNHEY; CDR2 reads SMNVEV (reference sequence). The CDR3 nucleotides are TGTGCCAGCAGTCTAGGGAGAGGCTATAGCAATCAGCCCCAGCATTTT. Amino acids: CASSLGRGYSNQPQHF.